This TCR beta chain is from a study of OX40 agonist ivuxolimab in advanced cancers. Germline CDR1 is SGHAT and CDR2 is FQNNGV. CDR3 length: 13 amino acids. V gave up 1 base and J gave up 7 bases, with 8 bases separating them. Data came from immunoSEQ multiplex PCR; TCRdb stores just in-frame clones and leaves some out. The profile shows about 32,000 clones, roughly four fifths of them singletons. The sequenced sample was CD4+ or CD8+ T cells sorted from blood, obtained in a trial of the OX40 agonist ivuxolimab. This receptor was taken from an adult with an advanced solid tumor such as melanoma, head and neck, liver or kidney cancer. The genes are TRBV11-2 and TRBJ1-5; no clear D. CDR3 nucleotides: TGTGCCAGCAGCTTAGGAATGGAGCAGCCCCAGCATTTT. Residues: CASSLGMEQPQHF.